This TCR beta chain was captured by sequencing in a study of CD4 T cells in relation to SARS-CoV-2 and coronaviruses. Study-wide background: Crossreactive spike epitopes shared across donors were mapped to their HLA restriction. Whole-study findings and limits: This crossreactivity analysis covered spike protein alone, no other viral proteins. Monoreactive clones expanded significantly more to SARS-CoV-2 than crossreactive clones did.

Unexposed donor CD4+ T cells date from 2011-2018, before the COVID-19 pandemic. Naive and memory CD4+ T cell DNA was deep-sequenced without culture. Generated by immunoSEQ multiplex PCR, the TCRdb table keeps only in-frame clones and is missing some. The sample lists about 60,000 clones; approximately 94% were seen once. A word on this clone: Antigen unknown.

V trimming: 8 bases; J trimming: 9 bases; junction bases outside the gene matches: 10. This CDR3 comprises 13 residues. Germline lookup yields CDR1 MNHEY and CDR2 SMNVEV (reference sequence). This receptor was obtained from a human donor in good health. The rearrangement joins TRBV27 to TRBJ1-1; 9 bases align to TRBD1. The material sequenced was naive CD4+ T cells from PBMCs. Subset in this sample: naive CD4+ T cells isolated by negative enrichment. The CDR3 is CASRLTGTGKAFF. CDR3 in DNA: TGTGCCAGCCGCCTCACCGGGACAGGGAAAGCTTTCTTT.